The next 5 T cell receptor beta chains were all read from a single sample in a study of blood T cell repertoires in COVID-19. Profiling relied on immunoSEQ multiplex PCR, and the TCRdb table lists in-frame clones only, not all of them. The data contain about 320,000 clones, about 82% of them singletons. The specimen was peripheral blood. The receptors here all came from a human donor in a cohort sampled during active COVID-19.

In this sample, this clone turned up a few times. The V gene is TRBV5-8, the J gene TRBJ2-1; 7 bases fit TRBD1. Trimming cost V 2 bases and J 6 bases; bases outside gene matches: 2. Looked up from germline, CDR1 is SGHTS and CDR2 is YDEGEE. The CDR3 extends over 13 amino acids. The CDR3 reads CASSLSGGNEQFF. DNA for the CDR3: TGTGCCAGCAGCTTATCAGGGGGCAATGAGCAGTTCTTC.

This clone was found a few times. The CDR3 DNA sequence: TGTGCCAGCACTGGCGGGGGGGCCGGAGATACGCAGTATTTT. Encoded protein: CASTGGGAGDTQYF. The rearrangement joins TRBV6-5 to TRBJ2-3; 9 bases align to TRBD2. Germline V gives CDR1 MNHEY, CDR2 SVGAGI. With 7 bases clipped from V and 5 bases from J, the junction kept 7 bases outside the gene matches. CDR3 length: 14 residues.

The V gene is TRBV25-1, the J gene TRBJ2-7; tentative D call: TRBD2 (6 bases). Germline CDR1 MGHDK, CDR2 SYGVNS. The CDR3 contains 13 residues. Trimming shortened V by 10 bases and J by 0 bases, and 13 bases separated the two germline ends. The CDR3 bases are TGTGCCACCTCTAGCGATATCTCCTACGAGCAGTACTTC. Translating it yields CATSSDISYEQYF.

This sequence joins TRBV25-1 and TRBJ2-5, with 7 bases matching TRBD1. With 5 bases clipped from V and 1 base from J, the junction kept 7 bases outside the gene matches. Germline assignment: CDR1 MGHDK and CDR2 SYGVNS. CDR3 length: 15 residues. The CDR3 loop is CASSTHRGFQETQYF. Here the CDR3 DNA reads TGTGCCAGCAGTACTCACAGGGGTTTCCAAGAGACCCAGTACTTC.

This rearrangement joins TRBV5-5 to TRBJ2-7, with D possibly TRBD1 on 5 matching bases. Germline V gene data show CDR1 as SGHKS and CDR2 as YYEKEE (reference sequence). The CDR3 totals 14 residues. Trimming removed 0 bases at V and 0 bases at J, with 7 bases between. The CDR3 DNA reads as TGTGCCAGCAGCTTGGCCGACAGCTCCTACGAGCAGTACTTC. It is translated as CASSLADSSYEQYF.